The clone carrying this T cell receptor beta chain was seen only once. These data originate in a study of blood T cell repertoires in COVID-19. Assay: immunoSEQ multiplex PCR; the TCRdb copy retains only in-frame clones and omits some. The table includes 70,000 to 80,000 clones, roughly 80% detected once. There are 16 residues in the CDR3. The germline gives CDR1 SGHAT, CDR2 FQNNGV. V was pared by 5 bases and J by 0 bases, with 14 bases between. Sequencing used peripheral blood. V gene TRBV11-2 combines with J gene TRBJ2-1, with TRBD2 as a possible D gene (5 bases). The receptor's source is a human donor in a cohort sampled during active COVID-19. The CDR3 is CASSPSGFHSYNEQFF. CDR3 nucleotide sequence: TGTGCCAGCAGCCCCTCGGGGTTCCACTCCTACAATGAGCAGTTCTTC.